A single sample gave rise to the 14 T cell receptor beta chains below, sequenced in a study of shared T cell receptors in the human thymus. Method: immunoSEQ multiplex PCR; TCRdb's copy keeps in-frame clones and lacks some. The sample contains around 68,000 clones, 90% to 95% of which appear only once. Sequencing was done on a sample of thymocytes. The receptor source for this set is a human donor.

A single count supports this clone. The chain combines TRBV9 with TRBJ2-2; the match to TRBD1 covers 7 bases. J gave up 0 bases and V 4 bases, and 12 bases lay outside the gene matches. This CDR3 has 18 residues. The germline CDR1 and CDR2 sequences are SGDLS and YYNGEE. CDR3 bases: TGTGCCAGCAGCTCCTCCCGGACAGGACCTACGAACACCGGGGAGCTGTTTTTT. Translation gives CASSSSRTGPTNTGELFF.

This chain links TRBV14 with TRBJ1-2; TRBD1 might be the D (6 bases). CDR3 length equals 15 residues. V gave up 6 bases and J gave up 7 bases, with 21 bases separating them. CDR1 is SGHDN and CDR2 is FVKESK in the germline V gene. This CDR3 reads CASSSRRGSHGGYTF. The CDR3 nucleotides are TGTGCCAGCAGTTCACGCAGGGGTTCGCATGGTGGCTACACCTTC.

The DNA for the CDR3 is TGTGCCAGCAGCTTATACCGGGACAAGGCACCTGAAGCTTTCTTT. This translates into CASSLYRDKAPEAFF. The chain carries TRBV5-4 and TRBJ1-1, with TRBD1 as a possible D gene (6 bases). The V and J ends lost 2 bases and 6 bases respectively, with 17 bases between them. This CDR3 is built from 15 residues. CDR1 and CDR2 from the germline V gene are SGHNT and YYREEE (reference sequence).

The chain links TRBV4-1 to TRBJ1-3, with D perhaps TRBD1 (6 bases). V was shortened by 1 base and J by 11 bases, with 9 bases between the two germline ends. This CDR3 region has 12 residues. Germline V gives CDR1 MGHRA, CDR2 YSYEKL. CDR3 DNA sequence: TGCGCCAGCAGCCAAGTTCAGGGGTCCATATATTTT. Amino acids: CASSQVQGSIYF.

The chain carries TRBV7-9 and TRBJ2-7; the D gene is possibly TRBD1 (6 bases). There are 16 residues in the CDR3. CDR1 SEHNR and CDR2 FQNEAQ come from the germline V gene (reference sequence). Trimming removed 5 bases from V and 0 bases from J, with 17 bases in between. CDR3 sequence (DNA): TGTGCCAGCAGCCGAATCCGGGACATAAGCTCCTACGAGCAGTACTTC. This gives the protein CASSRIRDISSYEQYF.

This rearrangement joins TRBV5-6 to TRBJ2-2, with D perhaps matching TRBD2 (6 bases). CDR1 is SGHDT and CDR2 is YYEEEE in the germline V gene. Trimming cost V 4 bases and J 6 bases, with 7 bases left between them. There are 12 residues in the CDR3. The CDR3 DNA reads TGTGCCAGCAGCGGGAGGTCCGGGGAGCTGTTTTTT. Protein product: CASSGRSGELFF. Full variable domain (rest looked up from reference TRBV5-6 and TRBJ2-2): DAGVTQSPTHLIKTRGQQVTLRCSPKSGHDTVSWYQQALGQGPQFIFQYYEEEERQRGNFPDRFSGHQFPNYSSELNVNALLLGDSALYLCASSGRSGELFFGEGSRLTVL.

This rearrangement joins TRBV10-3 to TRBJ1-6, with D uncertain. Germline V gene sequence: CDR1 ENHRY, CDR2 SYGVKD. V was pared by 6 bases and J by 3 bases, with 12 bases between. The CDR3 spans 15 residues. The DNA of the CDR3 is TGTGCCATCAGACCGATGGGTAGCTATAATTCACCCCTCCACTTT. Its protein is CAIRPMGSYNSPLHF.

The rearrangement joins TRBV5-1 to TRBJ1-3; 7 bases are shared with TRBD1. J was trimmed by 0 bases and V by 4 bases; bases with no gene match: 10. Germline V gene sequence: CDR1 SGHRS, CDR2 YFSETQ. CDR3 length: 17 residues. As DNA, the CDR3 is TGCGCCAGCAGCCAAACTAAGCGGGACAGCTCTGGAAACACCATATATTTT. This encodes CASSQTKRDSSGNTIYF.

The gene calls are TRBV11-1 and TRBJ2-7; TRBD2 is a possible D gene (6 bases). The V gene's germline CDR1 is SGHAT and CDR2 FQDESV (reference sequence). This CDR3 spans 15 amino acids. V was cut by 1 base and J by 4 bases, with 14 bases left in between. The CDR3 sequence is CASSLDRGSGYEQYF. The CDR3 coding sequence is TGTGCCAGCAGCTTAGATCGGGGTAGCGGTTACGAGCAGTACTTC.

This clone has a single count. CDR3 nucleotide sequence: TGTGCCAGCAGTTTAGTCGAGGGGAGCACAGATACGCAGTATTTT. Translation: CASSLVEGSTDTQYF. The chain employs TRBV28 and TRBJ2-3, with D perhaps assigned TRBD1 or TRBD2 (5 bases each). V shed 2 bases and J shed 0 bases, with 9 bases lying between them. The CDR3 has 15 amino acids. From germline, CDR1 is MDHEN and CDR2 SYDVKM.

This clone was observed once. An end of the junction differs from the germline gene, which may be a read error. The chain carries TRBV11-2 and TRBJ1-1, with D possibly TRBD1 on 5 matching bases. This CDR3 region has 11 residues. Germline V lookup: CDR1 SGHAT, CDR2 FQNNGV. CDR3 in amino acids: CASSPRTQGLF. In DNA, the CDR3 is TGTGCCAGCAGCCCCCGGACACAAGGCCTTTTT.

The V gene is TRBV7-4, the J gene TRBJ1-1; D might be TRBD1 (6 bases). The CDR3 has 15 residues. V lost 5 bases, J lost 5 bases, and 18 bases lay in between. Germline V lookup: CDR1 SGHVT, CDR2 SQSDAQ. The CDR3: CASSPYREGRTEAFF. CDR3 sequence (DNA): TGTGCCAGCAGCCCCTACAGGGAGGGTCGGACTGAAGCTTTCTTT.

V gene TRBV15 combines with J gene TRBJ2-7; 9 bases agree with TRBD2. With 2 bases clipped from V and 2 bases from J, the junction kept 7 bases outside the gene matches. The CDR3 runs to 16 residues. Germline V gene data show CDR1 as LNHNV and CDR2 as YYDKDF (reference sequence). This chain's CDR3 is CATSRPRTSATYEQYF. The CDR3 DNA reads as TGTGCCACCAGCAGACCGAGGACTAGCGCGACCTACGAGCAGTACTTC.

This rearrangement joins TRBV28 to TRBJ2-7; either TRBD1 or TRBD2 may supply D (6 bases each). This CDR3 is built from 18 residues. V shed 4 bases and J shed 7 bases, with 29 bases lying between them. Germline lookup yields CDR1 MDHEN and CDR2 SYDVKM. CDR3 in amino acids: CASSSPLLGGDNLGEQYF. The CDR3 nucleotides are TGTGCCAGCAGTTCCCCCCTTCTGGGGGGCGATAACCTAGGGGAGCAGTACTTC.